This section outlines one T cell receptor (beta chain) sequence together with its context. Germline V lookup: CDR1 SNHLY, CDR2 FYNNEI. CDR3 length: 17 amino acids. V shed 3 bases and J shed 0 bases, with 14 bases lying between them. The data were produced by immunoSEQ multiplex PCR, yet TCRdb's version contains in-frame clones alone and is incomplete. This table has under 85,000 clones, more than 85% appearing once. This sample is part of a study of technical replicates of blood from a handful of donors. V and J are TRBV2 and TRBJ2-2; possibly TRBD2 for D (6 bases). Sequencing was carried out using T cells isolated from PBMCs. The TCR sequence derives from a human donor in good health. The CDR3 region is CASSEDGGRPNTGELFF. The CDR3 DNA is TGTGCCAGCAGTGAGGATGGTGGGAGGCCGAACACCGGGGAGCTGTTTTTT.